A selection of T cell receptor beta chains follows, all from one sample in a study of T cell responses to AZD1222 COVID-19 vaccine. This table comes from immunoSEQ multiplex PCR, and its TCRdb copy is limited to in-frame clones, with some not included. The table lists some 140,000 clones, 75% to 95% of them singletons. The sequencing here drew on peripheral blood, taken on day 0 of AZD1222 vaccination. The source of these receptors is an adult in good health. Each CDR3 is given with its conserved first and last residue. D genes are given only for firm matches. Clone size is given for some rows only: seen once, a few or many times, or a class if the clone is expanded.

abundance	j_gene	v_gene	d_gene	CDR3aa	CDR3nt
NA	TRBJ1-1	TRBV5-1	NA	CASSSDGGNTEAFF	TGCGCCAGCAGCTCGGATGGGGGAAACACTGAAGCTTTCTTT
NA	TRBJ1-2	TRBV19	TRBD1	CASSIAQGYYGYTF	TGTGCCAGTAGTATAGCACAGGGGTACTATGGCTACACCTTC
once	TRBJ1-5	TRBV19	NA	CASSIARGKNQPQHF	TGTGCCAGTAGTATTGCGCGGGGGAAAAATCAGCCCCAGCATTTT
NA	TRBJ1-1	TRBV19	NA	CASLGYMNTEAFF	TGTGCCAGCCTGGGATACATGAACACTGAAGCTTTCTTT
NA	TRBJ2-1	TRBV28	NA	CASSLGGASYNEQFF	TGTGCCAGCAGTTTAGGGGGGGCGTCCTACAATGAGCAGTTCTTC
once	TRBJ1-5	TRBV14	NA	CASSQDNGGWPQHF	TGTGCCAGCAGCCAAGATAATGGTGGCTGGCCCCAGCATTTT
NA	TRBJ2-3	TRBV7-3	NA	CASSRRAGTTDTQYF	TGTGCCAGCAGCCGGAGGGCGGGGACCACAGATACGCAGTATTTT
NA	TRBJ1-1	TRBV6-1	NA	CASSESAGVALEAFF	TGTGCCAGCAGTGAATCTGCAGGCGTGGCGTTAGAAGCTTTCTTT
NA	TRBJ1-1	TRBV5-1	NA	CASSLTENTEAFF	TGCGCCAGCAGCTTGACCGAAAACACTGAAGCTTTCTTT
NA	TRBJ2-7	TRBV9	NA	CASSPSGIYEQYF	TGTGCCAGCAGCCCCAGCGGTATCTACGAGCAGTACTTC
NA	TRBJ2-5	TRBV3-1/TRBV3-2	TRBD2	CASSPSLAGKETQYF	TGTGCCAGCAGCCCGTCACTAGCGGGAAAAGAGACCCAGTACTTC
NA	TRBJ2-2	TRBV6-5	NA	CASRLGQKTGELFF	TGTGCCAGCAGATTAGGACAGAAAACCGGGGAGCTGTTTTTT
NA	TRBJ2-5	TRBV12-2	NA	CASRPKNTKESGQETQYF	TGTGCAAGTCGCCCCAAAAATACTAAGGAGAGCGGGCAAGAGACCCAGTACTTC
NA	TRBJ1-5	TRBV28	TRBD1	CASSTTGGYQPQHF	TGTGCCAGCAGTACGACAGGGGGCTATCAGCCCCAGCATTTT
NA	TRBJ2-7	TRBV2	NA	CASLRDGQYF	TGTGCCAGCTTACGGGACGGGCAGTACTTC
NA	TRBJ1-1	TRBV6-6	NA	CASSYREAEAFF	TGTGCCAGCAGTTACAGGGAGGCTGAAGCTTTCTTT
NA	TRBJ1-2	TRBV19	NA	CASSIQENYGYTF	TGTGCCAGTAGTATTCAGGAGAACTATGGCTACACCTTC
NA	TRBJ1-5	TRBV6-6	NA	CASSYSLGRDNQPQHF	TGTGCCAGCAGTTACTCTCTGGGGAGGGACAATCAGCCCCAGCATTTT
NA	TRBJ1-1	TRBV6-5	NA	CASRSTLNTEAFF	TGTGCCAGCCGCTCAACCTTGAACACTGAAGCTTTCTTT
NA	TRBJ1-1	TRBV30	NA	CAWGGGLGNTEAFF	TGTGCCTGGGGAGGGGGTTTAGGGAACACTGAAGCTTTCTTT
NA	TRBJ1-5	TRBV4-3	TRBD1	CASSQDRGNQPQHF	TGCGCCAGCAGCCAGGACAGGGGCAATCAGCCCCAGCATTTT
once	TRBJ2-7	TRBV4-1	NA	CASSQAGSAYEQYF	TGCGCCAGCAGCCAAGCCGGATCCGCTTACGAGCAGTACTTC
NA	TRBJ2-3	TRBV24-1	NA	CATMASSDTQYF	TGTGCCACCATGGCCAGTTCAGATACGCAGTATTTT
NA	TRBJ2-3	TRBV2	NA	CASRRDLGRTDTQYF	TGTGCCAGCAGGAGGGACTTAGGTCGCACAGATACGCAGTATTTT
NA	TRBJ2-7	TRBV7-2	NA	CASSWGSYEQYF	TGTGCCAGCAGCTGGGGTAGCTACGAGCAGTACTTC
few	TRBJ2-6	TRBV5-1	NA	CASSLGGTGANVLTF	TGCGCCAGCAGCTTGGGGGGAACTGGGGCCAACGTCCTGACTTTC
NA	TRBJ2-1	TRBV7-3	NA	CASSPAARTRADEQFF	TGTGCCAGCAGCCCGGCCGCCCGTACTAGAGCCGATGAGCAGTTCTTC
NA	TRBJ1-6	TRBV30	NA	CAWSSAHNSPLHF	TGTGCCTGGAGTTCAGCCCATAATTCACCCCTCCACTTT
NA	TRBJ2-5	TRBV11-2	TRBD1	CASSRQGQETQYF	TGTGCCAGCAGCCGACAGGGGCAAGAGACCCAGTACTTC
NA	TRBJ1-1	TRBV27	NA	CASSFGGNAEAFF	TGTGCCAGCAGTTTTGGGGGTAACGCTGAAGCTTTCTTT
NA	TRBJ2-7	TRBV24-1	TRBD1	CATSDSRDGDRLYEQYF	TGTGCCACCAGTGACTCCAGGGATGGGGACAGGTTGTACGAGCAGTACTTC
NA	TRBJ2-4	TRBV29-1	TRBD1	CSVRQGVNIQYF	TGCAGCGTCAGACAGGGGGTAAACATTCAGTACTTC
NA	TRBJ1-1	TRBV28	NA	CASTLGRFIAEAFF	TGTGCCAGCACCTTAGGGAGGTTCATCGCTGAAGCTTTCTTT
NA	TRBJ2-7	TRBV5-1	NA	CASSLAVTLYEQYF	TGCGCCAGCAGCTTGGCCGTGACTCTCTACGAGCAGTACTTC
NA	TRBJ2-7	TRBV4-1	TRBD2	CASSQESSAGGYEQYF	TGCGCCAGCAGCCAAGAATCTTCGGCGGGAGGATACGAGCAGTACTTC
NA	TRBJ2-7	TRBV7-9	NA	CASRLDLEREQYF	TGTGCCAGCAGGCTGGACCTAGAGAGGGAGCAGTACTTC
NA	TRBJ1-5	TRBV2	NA	CASSELTANQPQHF	TGTGCCAGCAGTGAGTTGACAGCTAATCAGCCCCAGCATTTT
NA	TRBJ1-2	TRBV2	NA	CASQTGGYTF	TGTGCCAGCCAGACGGGTGGCTACACCTTC
NA	TRBJ2-2	TRBV6-2/TRBV6-3	NA	CASSQQGGTGELFF	TGTGCCAGCAGTCAACAGGGAGGCACCGGGGAGCTGTTTTTT
once	TRBJ1-4	TRBV2	NA	CASSDRVEEKLFF	TGTGCCAGCAGTGACAGGGTAGAGGAAAAACTGTTTTTT